Listed below are T cell receptor beta chains from one sample, sequenced in a study of radiation and T cells in renal cell carcinoma. The method was immunoSEQ multiplex PCR; TCRdb's version includes in-frame clones alone and lacks a portion of them. The sample comprises 15,000 to 20,000 clones, approximately 58% of which are singletons, and about 9.7% rests with the top ten. The sequencing here drew on tumor tissue, taken from a patient whose treatment was nephrectomy without radiotherapy. These receptors came from a middle-aged man with renal cell carcinoma. Both conserved end residues are part of each CDR3. D genes are given only for firm matches. A row's size may be missing; if present it is once, few, many or a size class.

cdr3_aa	cdr3_nt	v_call	j_call	d_call	cdr3_length	clone_size
CASGLNSNQPQHF	TGTGCCAGCGGATTAAATAGCAATCAGCCCCAGCATTTT	TRBV4-2	TRBJ1-5	-	13	-
CASSQDWPGEDTQYF	TGCGCCAGCAGCCAAGATTGGCCAGGGGAGGATACGCAGTATTTT	TRBV4-1	TRBJ2-3	-	15	medium-sized
CASSQDWGTNYGYTF	TGCGCCAGCAGCCAAGATTGGGGCACCAACTATGGCTACACCTTC	TRBV4-3	TRBJ1-2	-	15	-
CASRGTAQNTEAFF	TGTGCCAGCAGAGGGACGGCACAGAACACTGAAGCTTTCTTT	TRBV2	TRBJ1-1	-	14	-
CASTGSGLAVLSYEQYF	TGTGCCAGCACGGGATCCGGACTAGCGGTACTCTCCTACGAGCAGTACTTC	TRBV2	TRBJ2-7	TRBD2	17	-
CASSYSTTRANSPLHF	TGTGCCAGCAGTTACTCAACCACCCGCGCTAATTCACCCCTCCACTTT	TRBV6-5	TRBJ1-6	-	16	-
CASSQTGTGVREQFF	TGTGCCAGCAGCCAGACCGGGACAGGGGTCCGGGAGCAGTTCTTC	TRBV4-2	TRBJ2-1	TRBD1	15	-
CASSPGGWGYTF	TGTGCCAGCAGCCCCGGGGGTTGGGGCTACACCTTC	TRBV7-1	TRBJ1-2	-	12	-
CASSPAGAGTEAFF	TGTGCCAGCTCACCGGCGGGGGCGGGCACTGAAGCTTTCTTT	TRBV18	TRBJ1-1	-	14	once
CASSSAGFYGYTF	TGTGCCAGCAGTTCGGCGGGTTTCTATGGCTACACCTTC	TRBV6-4	TRBJ1-2	-	13	-
CASSLDIGHHLVFF	TGTGCCAGCAGCTTAGATATAGGACACCACTTGGTGTTCTTC	TRBV7-8	TRBJ2-1	-	14	-
CASSQVQGHRNEQYF	TGCGCCAGCAGCCAAGTCCAAGGACATAGAAACGAGCAGTACTTC	TRBV4-1	TRBJ2-7	-	15	-
CASSLYRDRNTEAFF	TGTGCCAGCAGCTTGTATAGGGACAGGAACACTGAAGCTTTCTTT	TRBV5-6	TRBJ1-1	TRBD1	15	-
CASSSAGGLYEQYF	TGTGCCAGCAGCTCAGCGGGGGGGCTCTACGAGCAGTACTTC	TRBV5-6	TRBJ2-7	TRBD2	14	many
CASSVLGEGFLDEQFF	TGTGCCAGCAGCGTTCTGGGGGAAGGGTTTTTGGATGAGCAGTTCTTC	TRBV9	TRBJ2-1	-	16	medium-sized
CASKSSGANTGELFF	TGTGCCAGCAAGAGTAGCGGAGCGAACACCGGGGAGCTGTTTTTT	TRBV2	TRBJ2-2	-	15	-
CASSIERLVAKNIQYF	TGTGCCAGTAGTATAGAACGGTTGGTAGCCAAAAACATTCAGTACTTC	TRBV19	TRBJ2-4	-	16	-
CAWSETGRHF	TGTGCCTGGAGTGAGACTGGTAGGCATTTT	TRBV30	TRBJ1-5	-	10	medium-sized
CASSLGSGSRKQPQHF	TGTGCCAGCAGCTTGGGCAGCGGAAGCAGGAAACAGCCCCAGCATTTT	TRBV5-6	TRBJ1-5	-	16	-
CASNPGQISDEQFF	TGCGCCAGCAATCCGGGACAGATAAGCGATGAGCAGTTCTTC	TRBV5-1	TRBJ2-1	TRBD1	14	-
CASSDRTSSVGNEQFF	TGTGCCAGCAGCGATCGAACGAGCTCCGTGGGCAATGAGCAGTTCTTC	TRBV9	TRBJ2-1	-	16	medium-sized
CASSPNLWVANYGYTF	TGTGCCAGCAGCCCGAATTTATGGGTAGCTAACTATGGCTACACCTTC	TRBV7-2	TRBJ1-2	-	16	medium-sized
CASSDYGSSYNEQFF	TGTGCCAGCAGTGATTACGGTAGCTCCTACAATGAGCAGTTCTTC	TRBV6-1	TRBJ2-1	-	15	few
CASGGTGYTGELFF	TGTGCCAGTGGAGGGACAGGGTACACCGGGGAGCTGTTTTTT	TRBV19	TRBJ2-2	TRBD1	14	-
CASSRDSYQETQYF	TGTGCCAGTAGCAGGGACAGTTATCAAGAGACCCAGTACTTC	TRBV19	TRBJ2-5	TRBD1	14	-
CASSTGLARELFF	TGTGCCAGCAGCACCGGACTAGCTAGGGAGCTGTTTTTT	TRBV5-4	TRBJ2-2	TRBD2	13	-
CASRIGTANTGELFF	TGTGCCAGCAGAATAGGGACAGCGAACACCGGGGAGCTGTTTTTT	TRBV6-6	TRBJ2-2	TRBD1	15	-
CASSLAGTNNEQFF	TGTGCCAGCTCACTTGCCGGGACGAACAATGAGCAGTTCTTC	TRBV18	TRBJ2-1	-	14	-
CASTYLGGGTEAFF	TGTGCCAGCACCTACCTCGGGGGGGGCACTGAAGCTTTCTTT	TRBV2	TRBJ1-1	-	14	few
CASSQERAAAEAFF	TGCGCCAGCAGCCAAGAGAGGGCGGCAGCCGAAGCTTTCTTT	TRBV4-3	TRBJ1-1	-	14	-